This is a list of T cell receptor beta chains from one sample in a study of CD8 T cells in Susac syndrome. TCRdb independently ran MiXCR on the immunoSEQ multiplex PCR reads; one entry per CDR3 protein. Among fewer than 300,000 distinct CDR3 sequences listed, 80% to 90% were seen once. Input material: CD8+ T cells from PBMCs. Every receptor here comes from a human donor with multiple sclerosis. CDR3s include the opening cysteine and the closing phenylalanine or tryptophan. A D gene is named only where the DNA matches it firmly. Size values are once, few and many counts, or a class for expanded clones, and some rows have none.

cdr3_length | j_call | clone_size | d_call | v_call | cdr3_nt | cdr3_aa
16 | TRBJ2-7 | once | TRBD1 | TRBV6-2/TRBV6-3 | TGTGCCAGCAGTTTTACCCCAAGGGACAGAACCTACGAGCAGTACTTC | CASSFTPRDRTYEQYF
14 | TRBJ1-5 | few | - | TRBV7-8 | TGTGCCAGCAGCTCCCGACGGTTTAATCAGCCCCAGCATTTT | CASSSRRFNQPQHF
11 | TRBJ2-7 | - | - | TRBV30 | TGTGCCTGGGGAGGGGGCTACGAGCAGTACTTC | CAWGGGYEQYF
14 | TRBJ2-3 | - | - | TRBV29-1 | TGCAGCGCGGACCTAGGGAGCGGCACAGATACGCAGTATTTT | CSADLGSGTDTQYF
15 | TRBJ2-4 | - | - | TRBV20-1 | TGCAGTGCCCGAGACTATACGCGGAGCAAAAACATTCAGTACTTC | CSARDYTRSKNIQYF
18 | TRBJ2-3 | - | TRBD2 | TRBV3-1 | TGTGCCAGCAGCCGTAATGGGGCGGCTAGCGGGAACTTAGATACGCAGTATTTT | CASSRNGAASGNLDTQYF
14 | TRBJ2-7 | - | - | TRBV19 | TGTGCCAGTAGTATTCGACTGACCTCCTACGAGCAGTACTTC | CASSIRLTSYEQYF
15 | TRBJ2-7 | - | TRBD2 | TRBV27 | TGTGCCAGCAGTTTAAGGTCTAGCGGGTTTTACGAGCAGTACTTC | CASSLRSSGFYEQYF
17 | TRBJ2-5 | - | TRBD2 | TRBV10-3 | TGTGCCATCAGTGACCCGACTAGCGGGAGGCCCCAAGAGACCCAGTACTTC | CAISDPTSGRPQETQYF
18 | TRBJ2-1 | - | TRBD2 | TRBV14 | TGTGCCAGCAGCCAAGATTGGCTAGCGGAAAACCCCTACAATGAGCAGTTCTTC | CASSQDWLAENPYNEQFF
15 | TRBJ2-7 | - | - | TRBV2 | TGTGCCAGCACCCCCGCCGGACTACATTCCTACGAGCAGTACTTC | CASTPAGLHSYEQYF
19 | TRBJ1-3 | - | - | TRBV5-1 | TGCGCCAGCAGCTTGCTTGGGGCTTCGACCAGCTTCTCTGGAAACACCATATATTTT | CASSLLGASTSFSGNTIYF
12 | TRBJ2-1 | - | - | TRBV12-3/TRBV12-4 | TGTGCCAGCAGTTTTCGGGCGGGTGAGCAGTTCTTC | CASSFRAGEQFF
14 | TRBJ1-2 | - | TRBD1 | TRBV27 | TGTGCCAGCAGAAAGACAGGGCCTGCCTATGGCTACACCTTC | CASRKTGPAYGYTF
14 | TRBJ1-2 | - | - | TRBV27 | TGTGCCAGCAGTTACCGGGGGGCGAACTATGGCTACACCTTC | CASSYRGANYGYTF
14 | TRBJ2-5 | once | - | TRBV29-1 | TGCAGCGTCTGGACGGCTACGTACCAAGAGACCCAGTACTTC | CSVWTATYQETQYF
12 | TRBJ2-1 | - | - | TRBV12-3/TRBV12-4 | TGTGCCAGCATGATTAGTCAAAATGAGCAGTTCTTC | CASMISQNEQFF
14 | TRBJ1-2 | few | - | TRBV15 | TGTGCCACCAGCCCGACTGATTCCCGCTATGGCTACACCTTC | CATSPTDSRYGYTF
18 | TRBJ2-5 | once | TRBD2 | TRBV18 | TGTGCCAGCTCACCATCTTCCCCGGCCGGGACTAGCGGGGAGACCGGAGACTTC | CASSPSSPAGTSGETGDF
14 | TRBJ1-2 | - | - | TRBV7-9 | TGTGCCAGCAGCCATCCGGACAGTCCGTATGGCTACACCTTC | CASSHPDSPYGYTF
12 | TRBJ1-2 | - | - | TRBV29-1 | TGCAGCGTTGAGGTGCGAGTGGATGGCTACACCTTC | CSVEVRVDGYTF
14 | TRBJ1-5 | few | TRBD1 | TRBV27 | TGTGCCAGCAGTACTACAGGGGGCAATCAGCCCCAGCATTTT | CASSTTGGNQPQHF
15 | TRBJ2-1 | - | TRBD2 | TRBV2 | TGTGCCTGCCCCTTAACTAGCGGGAGGCTGAATGAGCAGTTCTTC | CACPLTSGRLNEQFF
14 | TRBJ2-5 | - | - | TRBV9 | TGTGCCAGCAGCGTAGAAGGCGCCCAAGAGACCCAGTACTTC | CASSVEGAQETQYF
14 | TRBJ2-5 | few | - | TRBV6-1 | TGTGCCAGCAGGCCCGAGGGTACCCAAGAGACCCAGTACTTC | CASRPEGTQETQYF
15 | TRBJ1-1 | - | TRBD1 | TRBV4-1 | TGCGCCAGCAGCCCGAGACAGGGGATGGACACTGAAGCTTTCTTT | CASSPRQGMDTEAFF